A single sample is the source of the 32 T cell receptor beta chains below, sequenced in a study of cytomegalovirus exposure and HLA in healthy donors (dated by TCRdb to the late 2010s). The protocol used for the library was the immunoSEQ multiplex PCR assay. For the multiplex PCR, a mixture combining 60 forward primers for TCR Vbeta segments and 13 reverse primers for TCR Jbeta segments was used. The immuneACCESS repertoire file appears here via TCRdb, limited to in-frame rearrangements. These files lack a portion of the clones; in checked studies, under half of the deficit traces to unresolved V genes, and the cause of the others is not known. Counted in this sample were approximately 170,000 clones; 55% to 80% of them appeared once. Clones ranked in the top ten supply 4.5% of the sample. Sequences were obtained from PBMCs. The receptors were sampled from a woman younger than 30 in good health and CMV-seropositive.

The chain links TRBV7-3 to TRBJ2-3; D unresolved. Trimming took off 5 bases at V and 0 bases at J, with 9 bases between the two ends. The germline CDR1 and CDR2 sequences are SGHTA and FQGTGA. The CDR3 has 14 amino acids. Here the CDR3 reads CASSPFLSTDTQYF. The CDR3 DNA is TGTGCCAGCAGCCCCTTTTTAAGCACAGATACGCAGTATTTT.

V and J are TRBV28 and TRBJ2-5; 7 nucleotides align to TRBD1. Germline V gene lookup returns CDR1 MDHEN and CDR2 SYDVKM. J gave up 1 base and V 5 bases, and 7 bases lay outside the gene matches. The CDR3 loop spans 15 amino acids. Written as DNA, the CDR3 is TGTGCCAGCAGTCGACCCGGGACAGCCCAAGAGACCCAGTACTTC. This codes for CASSRPGTAQETQYF.

For this clone: A junction end diverges from the germline sequence, so it may reflect a read error. V and J are TRBV6-5 and TRBJ1-5; D ambiguous. The CDR3 consists of 14 residues. Looked up from germline, CDR1 is MNHEY and CDR2 is SVGAGI. The DNA of the CDR3 is TGCAGCCGGCACGCGGCCCATAGCAATCAGCCCCAGCATTTT. Translating gives CSRHAAHSNQPQHF.

V gene TRBV11-3 combines with J gene TRBJ2-5, with D perhaps matching TRBD2 (5 bases). V was trimmed by 1 base and J by 1 base, leaving 16 bases between them. The CDR3 runs to 17 residues. Germline V CDR1 and CDR2: SGHNT, YENEEA. For the CDR3, the DNA is TGTGCCAGCAGCTTAGGCTCCCTTGGAGGAGGCCAAGAGACCCAGTACTTC. It codes for CASSLGSLGGGQETQYF.

The chain joins TRBV7-8 to TRBJ2-5; D remains unclear. V lost 1 base and J 5 bases, leaving 17 bases between the germline ends. CDR1 SGHVS and CDR2 FQNEAQ come from the germline V gene. This CDR3 region has 16 residues. DNA of the CDR3: TGTGCCAGCAGCTTAGAACACAGATTTTCCACGGAGACCCAGTACTTC. Its protein is CASSLEHRFSTETQYF.

This rearrangement joins TRBV30 to TRBJ2-7, with TRBD1 matching 8 bases. The CDR3 length is 12 residues. V lost 5 bases to trimming and J lost 4 bases; unmatched junction nucleotides: 4. Germline CDR1 is GTSNPN and CDR2 is SVGIG (reference sequence). This CDR3 is CAWGTGRYEQYF. In DNA, the CDR3 is TGTGCCTGGGGGACAGGCCGGTACGAGCAGTACTTC.

The gene calls are TRBV4-3 and TRBJ1-2; 8 bases align to TRBD1. The CDR3 totals 14 residues. The germline gives CDR1 LGHNA, CDR2 YSLEER. Germline trimming cut 4 bases from V and 5 bases from J; bases unmatched to any gene: 6. Here the CDR3 reads CASSPGQGQYGYTF. In nucleotides, the CDR3 is TGCGCCAGCAGCCCCGGACAGGGCCAATATGGCTACACCTTC.

The chain couples TRBV7-9 to TRBJ2-1; 12 nucleotides line up with TRBD2. Germline loops: CDR1 SEHNR, CDR2 FQNEAQ (reference sequence). The CDR3 runs 13 residues. V shed 5 bases and J 8 bases; nucleotides not matched to a gene: 1. In nucleotides, the CDR3 is TGTGCCAGCAGCGCTAGCGGGGGGGATGAGCAGTTCTTC. Translating it yields CASSASGGDEQFF.

This chain links TRBV18 with TRBJ2-7, with 7 bases aligning to TRBD2. The trim removed 2 bases at V and 6 bases at J, leaving 7 bases unmatched. Per the germline V gene, CDR1 is KGHSH and CDR2 is LQKENI. The CDR3 extends over 14 amino acids. Here the CDR3 DNA reads TGTGCCAGCTCACCATTAACCAGGGAGGGCGAGCAGTACTTC. It is translated as CASSPLTREGEQYF.

CDR3 sequence reads: CASSQPGMTGNQKLFF. CDR3 sequence (DNA): TGTGCCAGCAGCCAACCAGGAATGACCGGGAATCAAAAACTGTTTTTT. The rearrangement joins TRBV14 to TRBJ1-4; D remains unclear. CDR1 is SGHDN and CDR2 is FVKESK in the germline V gene. The V and J ends lost 2 bases and 9 bases respectively, with 19 bases between them. This CDR3 comprises 16 residues. The full variable domain, completed using reference TRBV14 and TRBJ1-4, is EAGVTQFPSHSVIEKGQTVTLRCDPISGHDNLYWYRRVMGKEIKFLLHFVKESKQDESGMPNNRFLAERTGGTYSTLKVQPAELEDSGVYFCASSQPGMTGNQKLFFGSGTQLSVL.

The chain has TRBV25-1 and TRBJ1-1, with D uncertain. The CDR3 has 14 amino acids. Trimming removed 4 bases at V and 6 bases at J, with 15 bases between. Per the germline V gene, CDR1 is MGHDK and CDR2 is SYGVNS. The CDR3 coding sequence is TGTGCCAGCAGTGCACTAGGTAGGTTTCCTGAAGCTTTCTTT. Its protein is CASSALGRFPEAFF.

V and J are TRBV19 and TRBJ1-5, with TRBD1 as a possible D gene (6 bases). The CDR3 has 15 amino acids. V lost 5 bases and J 0 bases, leaving 11 bases between the germline ends. The germline V gene encodes CDR1 LNHDA and CDR2 SQIVND (reference sequence). CDR3 protein: CASSLRQDSNQPQHF. The CDR3 bases are TGTGCCAGTAGTCTAAGACAGGATAGCAATCAGCCCCAGCATTTT.

This clone was counted between two and nine times. The chain links TRBV30 to TRBJ1-3; D call uncertain. This CDR3 is 15 amino acids long. V shed 8 bases and J shed 0 bases, with 17 bases lying between them. Germline CDR1 and CDR2: GTSNPN and SVGIG (reference sequence). Written as DNA, the CDR3 is TGTGCCCTATATTCCTACCGGTTCTCTGGAAACACCATATATTTT. Amino acid sequence: CALYSYRFSGNTIYF. The variable domain in full, completed from reference TRBV30 and TRBJ1-3, reads SQTIHQWPATLVQPVGSPLSLECTVEGTSNPNLYWYRQAAGRGLQLLFYSVGIGQISSEVPQNLSASRPQDRQFILSSKKLLLSDSGFYLCALYSYRFSGNTIYFGEGSWLTVV.

The genes are TRBV6-4 and TRBJ2-2; no clear D. Germline V lookup: CDR1 MRHNA, CDR2 SNTAGT. This CDR3 spans 15 amino acids. Trimming took 4 bases from V and 4 from J, leaving 13 bases between them. This chain's CDR3 is CASSVELTPTGELFF. The DNA of the CDR3 is TGTGCCAGCAGTGTGGAACTAACCCCCACCGGGGAGCTGTTTTTT.

J is TRBJ2-3 and V is TRBV9; TRBD2 agrees at 9 bases. Germline V gene data show CDR1 as SGDLS and CDR2 as YYNGEE. With 4 bases clipped from V and 6 bases from J, the junction kept 9 bases outside the gene matches. The CDR3 runs 15 residues. CDR3 DNA sequence: TGTGCCAGCAGCCTCGGACTAGCGTTCGTGGATACGCAGTATTTT. Protein product: CASSLGLAFVDTQYF.

V gene TRBV7-2 combines with J gene TRBJ2-5; D possibly corresponds to TRBD2 (6 bases). V lost 5 bases to trimming and J lost 5 bases, with 15 bases between them. CDR3 size: 14 residues. Per germline, CDR1 SGHTA and CDR2 FQGNSA. The DNA of the CDR3 is TGTGCCAGCAGCCCCGTTGTGGGGGGTGAGACCCAGTACTTC. Translating gives CASSPVVGGETQYF.

The genes are TRBV5-4 and TRBJ2-7; 9 nucleotides match TRBD2. Germline V CDR1 and CDR2: SGHNT, YYREEE (reference sequence). J gave up 4 bases and V 2 bases, and 13 bases lay outside the gene matches. The CDR3 is 17 residues long. For the CDR3, the DNA is TGTGCCAGCAGCTTTACCCTCTCTCCGGGACTAGCTTACGAGCAGTACTTC. It specifies CASSFTLSPGLAYEQYF. The whole variable domain, remainder taken from reference TRBV5-4 and TRBJ2-7, is ETGVTQSPTHLIKTRGQQVTLRCSSQSGHNTVSWYQQALGQGPQFIFQYYREEENGRGNFPPRFSGLQFPNYSSELNVNALELDDSALYLCASSFTLSPGLAYEQYFGPGTRLTVT.

The J gene is TRBJ1-4, the V gene TRBV19; no firm D call. The CDR3 has 15 amino acids. The V end lost 0 bases, the J end lost 8 bases, and 13 bases lay between the germline ends. Germline assignment: CDR1 LNHDA and CDR2 SQIVND (reference sequence). CDR3 protein: CASSIERDLGEKLFF. The CDR3 DNA reads TGTGCCAGTAGTATAGAACGGGATTTAGGCGAAAAACTGTTTTTT.

This clone was counted once. The V and J genes are TRBV9 and TRBJ2-3; TRBD2 aligns across 8 bases. The CDR3 length is 14 residues. The J segment lost 5 bases and the V segment lost 4 bases, leaving 6 bases of the junction unmatched. In germline, CDR1 is SGDLS, CDR2 YYNGEE. The CDR3 region has the DNA TGTGCCAGCAGCACTAGCGGAGCCGGAGATACGCAGTATTTT. Its translation is CASSTSGAGDTQYF. Variable domain in full (rest from reference TRBV9 and TRBJ2-3): DSGVTQTPKHLITATGQRVTLRCSPRSGDLSVYWYQQSLDQGLQFLIQYYNGEERAKGNILERFSAQQFPDLHSELNLSSLELGDSALYFCASSTSGAGDTQYFGPGTRLTVL.

In its sample, this clone was seen a few times. The V gene is TRBV6-5, the J gene TRBJ1-1; 7 bases align to TRBD1. The CDR3 runs 14 residues. The V and J ends lost 3 bases and 6 bases, in that order; junction bases with no gene match: 7. The germline V gene has CDR1 MNHEY and CDR2 SVGAGI. As DNA, the CDR3 is TGTGCCAGCAGTTATGGACAGGAGGTCTCTGAAGCTTTCTTT. This sequence encodes CASSYGQEVSEAFF.

The V gene is TRBV6-5, the J gene TRBJ2-5; 10 nucleotides line up with TRBD1. V was clipped by 6 bases and J by 3 bases; unmatched bases: 7. The CDR3 contains 15 residues. CDR1 MNHEY and CDR2 SVGAGI come from the germline V gene. Written as DNA, the CDR3 is TGTGCCAGCAGCAAAGACAGGGGGCGCGAAGAGACCCAGTACTTC. Translation gives CASSKDRGREETQYF.

Concerning this clone itself: A read error may produce the germline difference seen at one junction end. Other DNA sequences in this specimen translate into the identical CDR3. V usage is TRBV6-5 and J usage is TRBJ2-3; a weak D match, TRBD2 (7 bases). The CDR3 contains 16 residues. Germline-derived CDR1 and CDR2 are MNHEY and SVGAGI. The CDR3 DNA follows: TGCGCCAGCAGTTATGGAGGGGGGGCGAACACAGATACGCAGTATTTT. This translates into CASSYGGGANTDTQYF.

V gene TRBV6-1 combines with J gene TRBJ1-2; D gene unclear. The CDR3 is 14 residues long. V lost 1 base, J lost 2 bases, and 8 bases lay in between. The germline gives CDR1 MNHNS, CDR2 SASEGT. CDR3 in DNA: TGTGCCAGCAGTGAAGTTGGGCAGAACTATGGCTACACCTTC. Encoded protein: CASSEVGQNYGYTF.

This clone was picked up one time. The V call is TRBV7-4, the J call TRBJ2-6; possible D gene TRBD2, 5 bases. Between the trimmed V and J ends, which lost 5 bases and 0 bases, there was a span of 11 bases. This CDR3 is 16 amino acids long. CDR1 and CDR2 (germline): SGHVT, SQSDAQ. The CDR3 reads CASSARAISGANVLTF. The CDR3 nucleotides read TGTGCCAGCAGCGCGAGGGCGATCTCTGGGGCCAACGTCCTGACTTTC.

CDR3 region: CASTLRGGSNQPQHF. The CDR3 bases are TGTGCCAGCACCTTAAGGGGAGGAAGCAATCAGCCCCAGCATTTT. The chain joins TRBV6-6 to TRBJ1-5; the D gene is possibly TRBD1 (5 bases). V was shortened by 7 bases and J by 1 base, with 14 bases between the two germline ends. The CDR3 totals 15 residues. CDR1 MNHNY and CDR2 SVGAGI come from the germline V gene (reference sequence).

This chain joins TRBV10-3 and TRBJ1-1; TRBD1 matches at 7 bases. Trimming took 6 bases from V and 5 from J; bases not matched to a gene: 6. The CDR3 spans 13 residues. CDR1 is ENHRY and CDR2 is SYGVKD in the germline V gene. This CDR3 is CAISIQGWTEAFF. The DNA of the CDR3 is TGTGCCATCAGCATACAGGGGTGGACTGAAGCTTTCTTT.

Written as DNA, the CDR3 is TGTGCCAGCAGCACCGGGACTAGCGGGAGGTCGTTCTTC. This encodes CASSTGTSGRSFF. The chain links TRBV7-9 to TRBJ2-1; 15 bases match TRBD2. The CDR3 is 13 residues long. Germline lookup yields CDR1 SEHNR and CDR2 FQNEAQ (reference sequence). The junction had 5 bases not matched to a gene; V was cut back by 5 bases and J by 15 bases.

The V gene is TRBV6-5, the J gene TRBJ1-4; D perhaps matches TRBD1 (5 bases). This CDR3 spans 15 amino acids. Germline loops: CDR1 MNHEY, CDR2 SVGAGI. V was clipped by 7 bases and J by 5 bases, with 17 bases between them. CDR3 sequence reads: CASMGWRGGNEKLFF. CDR3 nucleotide sequence: TGTGCCAGCATGGGGTGGAGGGGCGGGAATGAAAAACTGTTTTTT.

The chain links TRBV28 to TRBJ1-2, with 8 bases that match TRBD1. Trimming cost V 6 bases and J 5 bases; bases outside gene matches: 11. The CDR3 runs to 15 residues. Germline CDR1 is MDHEN and CDR2 is SYDVKM. CDR3 region: CASRSQGAGGYGYTF. CDR3 DNA: TGTGCCAGCAGATCCCAGGGGGCGGGAGGGTATGGCTACACCTTC.

The rearrangement joins TRBV2 to TRBJ2-7; 9 bases agree with TRBD1. V trimming: 3 bases; J trimming: 4 bases; junction bases outside the gene matches: 7. The CDR3 contains 15 residues. Germline lookup yields CDR1 SNHLY and CDR2 FYNNEI. Here the CDR3 reads CASSDTGGASYEQYF. The CDR3, as DNA: TGTGCCAGCAGTGATACAGGGGGCGCGTCTTACGAGCAGTACTTC.

The chain recombines TRBV27 with TRBJ2-5; 8 bases agree with TRBD2. The CDR3 extends over 16 amino acids. J gave up 0 bases and V 0 bases, and 3 bases lay outside the gene matches. Germline loops: CDR1 MNHEY, CDR2 SMNVEV (reference sequence). The CDR3 here is CASSLSASGYQETQYF. In DNA form, the CDR3 reads TGTGCCAGCAGTTTATCGGCTAGCGGGTACCAAGAGACCCAGTACTTC.

DNA of the CDR3: TGTGCTAGTGCCTCCACACAGGGCAATCAGCCCCAGCATTTT. Encoded protein: CASASTQGNQPQHF. The chain links TRBV12-5 to TRBJ1-5; TRBD1 might be the D (5 bases). Deletions cut 7 bases from V and 2 bases from J, with 12 bases between. This CDR3 spans 14 amino acids. Looked up from germline, CDR1 is LGHNT and CDR2 is FRNRAP.